The rows below give T cell receptor beta chains drawn from one sample of a study of shared clonotypes between healthy human individuals. Sequencing used immunoSEQ multiplex PCR; TCRdb keeps in-frame clones, though not all of them. Among about 2.1 million clones listed, about 93% were seen once. Material for sequencing was naive CD8+ T cells from PBMCs. These receptor sequences come from a young man in good health. Some clones in this sample may be carry-over from other donors' samples. Each CDR3 is given with its conserved first and last residue. Each record gives: clone size, V gene, J gene, D gene, CDR3 DNA, CDR3 protein. A D gene is named only where the DNA matches it firmly. Some rows have no size entry. The others give once, few or many, or a class for an expanded clone.

size: .; V: TRBV28; J: TRBJ1-2; D: .; DNA: TGTGCCAGCAGTTCCGGGGTAGGGGATGGCTACACCTTC; CDR3: CASSSGVGDGYTF
size: .; V: TRBV30; J: TRBJ2-7; D: TRBD2; DNA: TGTGCCTGGAGCGTTAATAGCGGGACGTGGCACGAGCAGTACTTC; CDR3: CAWSVNSGTWHEQYF
size: .; V: TRBV27; J: TRBJ2-7; D: TRBD1; DNA: TGTGCCAGCAGTCCGACAGGGCTCCGCTACGAGCAGTACTTC; CDR3: CASSPTGLRYEQYF
size: .; V: TRBV27; J: TRBJ2-3; D: TRBD1; DNA: TGTGCCAGCAGTTTATTGCTCGGGCAGGGGGCCGCCACAGATACGCAGTATTTT; CDR3: CASSLLLGQGAATDTQYF
size: .; V: TRBV5-1; J: TRBJ1-2; D: .; DNA: TGCGCCAGCAGCTCGTGGATTGGGGGCGACTATGGCTACACCTTC; CDR3: CASSSWIGGDYGYTF
size: .; V: TRBV28; J: TRBJ1-4; D: .; DNA: TGTGCCAGCAGTCAGTACAGGGCTGAAAAACTGTTTTTT; CDR3: CASSQYRAEKLFF
size: .; V: TRBV29-1; J: TRBJ2-3; D: .; DNA: TGCAGCGTTATAAGGCCACCAAGCACAGATACGCAGTATTTT; CDR3: CSVIRPPSTDTQYF
size: once; V: TRBV29-1; J: TRBJ1-1; D: .; DNA: TGCAGCGCCAGATTACGGACGGGCGCCCGGTACACTGAAGCTTTCTTT; CDR3: CSARLRTGARYTEAFF
size: .; V: TRBV6-5; J: TRBJ1-3; D: .; DNA: TGTGCCAGCAGTTACTCGAGGGGAAACACCATATATTTT; CDR3: CASSYSRGNTIYF
size: .; V: TRBV19; J: TRBJ1-2; D: .; DNA: TGTGCCAGTAGCATAGGGACTGCCGGTGGGTATGGCTACACCTTC; CDR3: CASSIGTAGGYGYTF
size: .; V: TRBV7-3; J: TRBJ1-5; D: TRBD1; DNA: TGTGCCAGCAGCATTACAGGGGGCTGGCCCCAGCATTTT; CDR3: CASSITGGWPQHF
size: .; V: TRBV6-1; J: TRBJ1-2; D: .; DNA: TGTGCCAGCAGTGAAATTGCTAACTATGGCTACACCTTC; CDR3: CASSEIANYGYTF
size: few; V: TRBV9; J: TRBJ1-3; D: .; DNA: TGTGCCAGCAAGGGGGGTGCTGGAAACACCATATATTTT; CDR3: CASKGGAGNTIYF
size: .; V: TRBV11-2; J: TRBJ1-2; D: .; DNA: TGTGCCAGCAGCTCGATGACAGTCGCCTATGGCTACACCTTC; CDR3: CASSSMTVAYGYTF
size: .; V: TRBV7-9; J: TRBJ1-1; D: TRBD1; DNA: TGTGCCAGCAGTAGCGAGGACAGGGTGGGTGAGGAAGCTTTCTTT; CDR3: CASSSEDRVGEEAFF
size: .; V: TRBV10-3; J: TRBJ1-2; D: TRBD1; DNA: TGTGCCATCAGTGAGCCGCGGGAGGGGGCCAGTGGCTACACCTTC; CDR3: CAISEPREGASGYTF
size: .; V: TRBV5-6; J: TRBJ2-2; D: TRBD2; DNA: TGTGCCAGCAGCTTCAATAGCGGGAGGGCCTCCGGGGAGCTGTTTTTT; CDR3: CASSFNSGRASGELFF
size: .; V: TRBV10-3; J: TRBJ2-7; D: .; DNA: TGTGCCATCAGTGAGAGCGTCTACGAGCAGTACTTC; CDR3: CAISESVYEQYF
size: .; V: TRBV28; J: TRBJ2-1; D: .; DNA: TGTGCCAGCAGTTTGACAGGACAATTTGGTGAGCAGTTCTTC; CDR3: CASSLTGQFGEQFF
size: .; V: TRBV7-8; J: TRBJ2-7; D: TRBD2; DNA: TGTGCCAGCAGCTTAGGTAGCGGGAGAAGCGAACAGTACTTC; CDR3: CASSLGSGRSEQYF
size: .; V: TRBV25-1; J: TRBJ2-7; D: .; DNA: TGTGCCAGCAGTGAAAGGTCTTTCGGCGAGCAGTACTTC; CDR3: CASSERSFGEQYF
size: .; V: TRBV20-1; J: TRBJ2-7; D: .; DNA: TGCAGTGCTAGAGTAGTTTACGAGCAGTACTTC; CDR3: CSARVVYEQYF
size: .; V: TRBV4-3; J: TRBJ2-1; D: .; DNA: TGCGCCAGCAGCCAAGACCGAGCGGTCCCCTACAATGAGCAGTTCTTC; CDR3: CASSQDRAVPYNEQFF
size: .; V: TRBV5-1; J: TRBJ2-5; D: .; DNA: TGCGCCAGCAGCTTGTCCCTGAGTGGGGTCAGTAAAGAGACCCAGTACTTC; CDR3: CASSLSLSGVSKETQYF
size: .; V: TRBV4-3; J: TRBJ2-3; D: TRBD2; DNA: TGCGCCAGCAGCCAAGAGGTAGACCGGGAGGGGATCACAGATACGCAGTATTTT; CDR3: CASSQEVDREGITDTQYF
size: once; V: TRBV7-2; J: TRBJ2-3; D: TRBD2; DNA: TGTGCCAGCAGCTTGTTTCCGGGAGGCTCCGGGGATACGCAGTATTTT; CDR3: CASSLFPGGSGDTQYF
size: once; V: TRBV10-3; J: TRBJ2-7; D: .; DNA: TGTGCCATCAGTGAGTCGAGCCCCCGTGACGAGCAGTACTTC; CDR3: CAISESSPRDEQYF
size: .; V: TRBV13; J: TRBJ2-3; D: TRBD2; DNA: TGTGCCAGCAGCTCTAGACTAGCCCGAAGGGAGGATACGCAGTATTTT; CDR3: CASSSRLARREDTQYF
size: few; V: TRBV28; J: TRBJ1-5; D: .; DNA: TGTGCCAGTCGACGGCGAACCCGCAATCAGCCCCAGCATTTT; CDR3: CASRRRTRNQPQHF
size: .; V: TRBV13; J: TRBJ2-3; D: TRBD2; DNA: TGTGCCAGCAGCTCACTAGCGGGAGCCCCAGATACGCAGTATTTT; CDR3: CASSSLAGAPDTQYF
size: .; V: TRBV18; J: TRBJ2-3; D: .; DNA: TGTGCCAGCTCACCACCGAGAGAAGATACGCAGTATTTT; CDR3: CASSPPREDTQYF